A single sample gave rise to the 27 T cell receptor beta chains below, sequenced in a study of T cell responses to AZD1222 COVID-19 vaccine. Assay: immunoSEQ multiplex PCR; the TCRdb copy retains only in-frame clones and omits some. This sample has about 82,000 clones, with around 90% found just once. The sequences come from peripheral blood, collected 28 days after the second AZD1222 dose. The receptors here all came from an adult who received the AZD1222 COVID-19 vaccine.

The gene calls are TRBV7-8 and TRBJ2-5, with D possibly being TRBD2 (5 bases). CDR1 is SGHVS, CDR2 FQNEAQ, per germline. The ends were cut back, 6 bases at V and 3 bases at J, with 14 bases in the middle. This CDR3 comprises 14 residues. CDR3 in amino acids: CASRYWTPEETQYF. The CDR3 DNA is TGTGCCAGCAGATATTGGACTCCAGAAGAGACCCAGTACTTC.

The J gene is TRBJ2-3, the V gene TRBV25-1; 8 bases agree with TRBD2. Germline assignment: CDR1 MGHDK and CDR2 SYGVNS. The CDR3 consists of 14 residues. The trim removed 6 bases at V and 4 bases at J, leaving 6 bases unmatched. The CDR3 sequence: CASRRGGSADTQYF. CDR3 nucleotides: TGTGCCAGCAGACGGGGGGGTAGTGCAGATACGCAGTATTTT.

V gene TRBV28 combines with J gene TRBJ2-5, with TRBD1 matching 7 bases. CDR1 is MDHEN, CDR2 SYDVKM, per germline. After removal of 4 bases from V and 3 bases from J, the junction contained 8 bases not matched to a gene. The CDR3 contains 15 residues. CDR3 residues: CASSSDRDGEETQYF. The DNA of the CDR3 is TGTGCCAGCAGTTCAGACAGGGACGGAGAAGAGACCCAGTACTTC.

The chain employs TRBV6-6 and TRBJ1-4, with 7 bases fitting TRBD1. This CDR3 contains 13 residues. Germline CDR1 and CDR2: MNHNY and SVGAGI (reference sequence). V was pared by 7 bases and J by 5 bases, with 4 bases of the junction left unmatched. CDR3 nucleotide sequence: TGTGCCAGCACCGACAGGGTCAATGAAAAACTGTTTTTT. Protein: CASTDRVNEKLFF.

CDR3 loop: CASSPTGGSKDGYTF. The CDR3 DNA reads TGCGCCAGCAGTCCCACAGGGGGTAGTAAGGATGGCTACACCTTC. The chain couples TRBV23-1 to TRBJ1-2, with 8 positions matching TRBD1. TRBV23-1 is known as an ORF, though its function is uncertain. There are 15 residues in the CDR3. The J segment lost 6 bases and the V segment lost 4 bases, leaving 10 bases of the junction unmatched.

V is TRBV10-3 and J is TRBJ1-2; weak D call: TRBD1 (6 bases). Trimming took 10 bases from V and 2 from J, leaving 14 bases between them. The CDR3 is 13 amino acids. Germline V gene sequence: CDR1 ENHRY, CDR2 SYGVKD. CDR3 sequence: CANRDIDNYGYTF. DNA of the CDR3: TGTGCCAATCGGGACATCGACAACTATGGCTACACCTTC.

V is TRBV25-1 and J is TRBJ1-2, with D unresolved. CDR1 is MGHDK, CDR2 SYGVNS, per germline. V lost 3 bases and J 5 bases, leaving 1 base between the germline ends. The CDR3 extends over 10 amino acids. DNA of the CDR3: TGTGCCAGCAGTGATTATGGCTACACCTTC. It encodes CASSDYGYTF.

The chain is built from TRBV30 and TRBJ1-6; D possibly corresponds to TRBD1 (5 bases). Germline V gives CDR1 GTSNPN, CDR2 SVGIG (reference sequence). CDR3 length equals 14 residues. V lost 1 base and J 5 bases, leaving 9 bases between the germline ends. The DNA for the CDR3 is TGTGCCTGGAGTGCTGGACAAGATAATTCACCCCTCCACTTT. This encodes CAWSAGQDNSPLHF.

The chain uses TRBV2 and TRBJ2-7; 7 bases agree with TRBD1. The germline V gene encodes CDR1 SNHLY and CDR2 FYNNEI. V shed 6 bases and J 0 bases; nucleotides not matched to a gene: 14. CDR3 size: 17 residues. The CDR3 sequence: CASSRTRGQLSSYEQYF. Here the CDR3 DNA reads TGTGCCAGCAGCCGAACTCGGGGACAGCTTAGCTCCTACGAGCAGTACTTC.

The count of this clone is one. The chain links TRBV19 to TRBJ1-1; possible D gene TRBD1, 5 bases. The CDR3 is made up of 15 amino acids. Germline-derived CDR1 and CDR2 are LNHDA and SQIVND (reference sequence). Trimming pared 5 bases from V and 1 base from J, leaving 14 bases between. CDR3 region: CASSPVGVWNTEAFF. The CDR3 nucleotides are TGTGCCAGTAGTCCCGTGGGGGTTTGGAACACTGAAGCTTTCTTT.

V usage is TRBV18 and J usage is TRBJ2-6, with 9 bases that match TRBD1. With V trimmed by 6 bases and J by 0 bases, 6 bases remained unmatched. This CDR3 spans 17 amino acids. Looked up from germline, CDR1 is KGHSH and CDR2 is LQKENI. The CDR3, as DNA: TGTGCCAGCTCCTTACAGGGGGCCCTCTCTGGGGCCAACGTCCTGACTTTC. Protein sequence: CASSLQGALSGANVLTF.

The V gene is TRBV19, the J gene TRBJ1-2, with D hard to call. The germline CDR1 and CDR2 sequences are LNHDA and SQIVND (reference sequence). CDR3 length: 13 amino acids. Trimming removed 7 bases from V and 2 bases from J, with 11 bases in between. The DNA of the CDR3 is TGTGCCAGTACCCCTTCTCTAAACTATGGCTACACCTTC. Translating gives CASTPSLNYGYTF.

For the CDR3, the DNA is TGCAGCGAACCGGACGGCCCCTACAGGCATTTT. Its protein product is CSEPDGPYRHF. The V gene is TRBV29-1, the J gene TRBJ1-5; D is undetermined. The CDR3 sequence is 11 residues long. V shed 7 bases and J shed 15 bases, with 19 bases lying between them. The germline CDR1 and CDR2 sequences are SQVTM and ANQGSEA.

The chain is built from TRBV19 and TRBJ2-7; the D is unclear. This CDR3 contains 12 residues. The V gene lost 2 bases and the J gene lost 3 bases, with 5 bases spanning the gap. Germline CDR1 reads LNHDA; CDR2 reads SQIVND (reference sequence). Here the CDR3 DNA reads TGTGCCAGTAGTATATTTAGCTACGAGCAGTACTTC. This codes for CASSIFSYEQYF. The complete variable domain, with remaining parts taken from reference TRBV19 and TRBJ2-7, reads DGGITQSPKYLFRKEGQNVTLSCEQNLNHDAMYWYRQDPGQGLRLIYYSQIVNDFQKGDIAEGYSVSREKKESFPLTVTSAQKNPTAFYLCASSIFSYEQYFGPGTRLTVT.

This clone occurred once. The V call is TRBV19, the J call TRBJ1-5; D gene uncertain. The V and J ends lost 6 bases and 3 bases respectively, with 12 bases between them. The CDR3 has 14 amino acids. Germline values: CDR1 LNHDA, CDR2 SQIVND (reference sequence). CDR3 coding DNA: TGTGCCAGTAGGCATCTTACAAACAATCAGCCCCAGCATTTT. Translated: CASRHLTNNQPQHF.

The chain combines TRBV6-5 with TRBJ1-1; D possibly corresponds to TRBD1 (6 bases). In germline, CDR1 is MNHEY, CDR2 SVGAGI. The germline V and J ends were trimmed by 2 bases and 10 bases, with 8 bases remaining between them. The CDR3 length is 11 residues. CDR3 loop: CASSYGGGAFF. Here the CDR3 DNA reads TGTGCCAGCAGTTACGGAGGGGGAGCTTTCTTT.

V is TRBV7-2 and J is TRBJ1-2; D gene uncertain. CDR1 is SGHTA and CDR2 is FQGNSA in the germline V gene. With 2 bases removed from V and 4 bases from J, the gap between germline ends came to 11 bases. The CDR3 covers 14 residues. CDR3 in DNA: TGTGCCAGCAGCTTAAGTGGGCGCTTCTATGGCTACACCTTC. Its protein product is CASSLSGRFYGYTF. Drawing the rest from reference TRBV7-2 and TRBJ1-2, the complete variable domain is GAGVSQSPSNKVTEKGKDVELRCDPISGHTALYWYRQSLGQGLEFLIYFQGNSAPDKSGLPSDRFSAERTGGSVSTLTIQRTQQEDSAVYLCASSLSGRFYGYTFGSGTRLTVV.

CDR3 sequence: CAIQPAQGRTEAFF. Written as DNA, the CDR3 is TGTGCCATCCAACCAGCACAGGGAAGGACTGAAGCTTTCTTT. V gene TRBV10-3 combines with J gene TRBJ1-1, with D perhaps TRBD1 (6 bases). V lost 8 bases, J lost 5 bases, and 18 bases lay in between. The V gene's germline CDR1 is ENHRY and CDR2 SYGVKD. The CDR3 contains 14 residues.

The chain has TRBV15 and TRBJ1-3, with TRBD1 matching over 9 bases. This CDR3 region has 16 residues. Per germline, CDR1 LNHNV and CDR2 YYDKDF (reference sequence). Losses at the gene ends were 0 bases for V and 2 bases for J; bases not matched to a gene: 2. CDR3 nucleotides: TGTGCCACCAGCAGAGATGGGACAGGGCCTGGAAACACCATATATTTT. This encodes CATSRDGTGPGNTIYF. Full variable domain (rest looked up from reference TRBV15 and TRBJ1-3): DAMVIQNPRYQVTQFGKPVTLSCSQTLNHNVMYWYQQKSSQAPKLLFHYYDKDFNNEADTPDNFQSRRPNTSFCFLDIRSPGLGDTAMYLCATSRDGTGPGNTIYFGEGSWLTVV.

The V and J genes are TRBV27 and TRBJ2-1; 8 bases agree with TRBD1. Per the germline V gene, CDR1 is MNHEY and CDR2 is SMNVEV (reference sequence). V lost 4 bases to trimming and J lost 3 bases; unmatched junction nucleotides: 5. The length of the CDR3 is 15 residues. This CDR3 is CASSSPGQGYNEQFF. The DNA of the CDR3 is TGTGCCAGCAGTTCCCCCGGACAGGGCTACAATGAGCAGTTCTTC.

The rearrangement links TRBV12-5 to TRBJ1-1; D might be TRBD1 (5 bases). The germline V gene has CDR1 LGHNT and CDR2 FRNRAP. The CDR3 spans 14 residues. Trimming took 5 bases from V and 3 from J, leaving 13 bases between them. This CDR3 is CASGAGTQDTEAFF. In DNA form, the CDR3 reads TGTGCTAGTGGTGCCGGGACCCAGGACACTGAAGCTTTCTTT. Based on the CDR3 plus reference TRBV12-5 and TRBJ1-1, the full variable domain is DARVTQTPRHKVTEMGQEVTMRCQPILGHNTVFWYRQTMMQGLELLAYFRNRAPLDDSGMPKDRFSAEMPDATLATLKIQPSEPRDSAVYFCASGAGTQDTEAFFGQGTRLTVV.

CDR3 DNA sequence: TGCAGTGCTAGTCCAGTGGGTGGCTACACCTTC. Translating it yields CSASPVGGYTF. The rearrangement links TRBV20-1 to TRBJ1-2; D is uncertain. This CDR3 is built from 11 residues. Per the germline V gene, CDR1 is DFQATT and CDR2 is SNEGSKA (reference sequence). V was clipped by 3 bases and J by 7 bases, with 9 bases between them.

The chain uses TRBV7-8 and TRBJ1-2; D is ambiguous. From germline, CDR1 is SGHVS and CDR2 FQNEAQ. Deletions cut 1 base from V and 4 bases from J, with 13 bases between. The CDR3 has 15 amino acids. The CDR3 DNA sequence: TGTGCCAGCAGCTTAGTGAGGGAGTCGGTCTATGGCTACACCTTC. Encoded protein: CASSLVRESVYGYTF.

The sample holds one count of this clone. In DNA, the CDR3 is TGTGCCAGTAGTCCACTCTACAGGGCTGGCTATGGCTACACCTTC. Protein sequence: CASSPLYRAGYGYTF. The chain carries TRBV19 and TRBJ1-2; D may be TRBD1 (6 bases). Germline-derived CDR1 and CDR2 are LNHDA and SQIVND (reference sequence). The CDR3 extends over 15 amino acids. V gave up 5 bases and J gave up 4 bases, with 17 bases separating them.

The chain combines TRBV19 with TRBJ1-1, with D tentatively TRBD1 (5 bases). Germline values: CDR1 LNHDA, CDR2 SQIVND (reference sequence). The CDR3 is made up of 13 amino acids. Deletions cut 6 bases from V and 6 bases from J, with 14 bases between. The CDR3 region is CASSHRGEAEAFF. CDR3 nucleotides: TGTGCCAGTAGCCACCGGGGGGAGGCTGAAGCTTTCTTT.

This clone was seen a few times. The V call is TRBV6-5, the J call TRBJ1-3; D is possibly TRBD1 (5 bases). V lost 8 bases to trimming and J lost 0 bases, with 14 bases between them. The V gene's germline CDR1 is MNHEY and CDR2 SVGAGI. The CDR3 is 15 residues long. In DNA, the CDR3 is TGTGCCAGCGGGGCCCCAGGGTTCTCTGGAAACACCATATATTTT. Protein sequence: CASGAPGFSGNTIYF.

The CDR3 region is CASSLWSSGGYEQYF. CDR3 nucleotide sequence: TGTGCCAGCAGCTTATGGTCTAGCGGGGGCTACGAGCAGTACTTC. The chain couples TRBV7-2 to TRBJ2-7; 10 nucleotides align to TRBD2. The CDR3 spans 15 residues. V was clipped by 2 bases and J by 3 bases; unmatched bases: 4. Looked up from germline, CDR1 is SGHTA and CDR2 is FQGNSA.